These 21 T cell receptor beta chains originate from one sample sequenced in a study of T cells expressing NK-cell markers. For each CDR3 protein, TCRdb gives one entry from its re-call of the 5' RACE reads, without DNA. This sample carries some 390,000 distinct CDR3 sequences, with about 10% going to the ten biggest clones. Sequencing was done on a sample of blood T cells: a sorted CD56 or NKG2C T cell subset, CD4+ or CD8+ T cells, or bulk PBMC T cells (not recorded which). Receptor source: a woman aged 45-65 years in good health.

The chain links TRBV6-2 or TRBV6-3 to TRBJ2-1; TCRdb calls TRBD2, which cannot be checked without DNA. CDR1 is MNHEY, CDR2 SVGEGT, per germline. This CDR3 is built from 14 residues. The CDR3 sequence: CASTVAGPYNEQFF.

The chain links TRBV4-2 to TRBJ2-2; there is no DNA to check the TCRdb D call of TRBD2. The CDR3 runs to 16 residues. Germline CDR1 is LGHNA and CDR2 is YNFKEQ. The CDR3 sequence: CASSQAWALATGELFF.

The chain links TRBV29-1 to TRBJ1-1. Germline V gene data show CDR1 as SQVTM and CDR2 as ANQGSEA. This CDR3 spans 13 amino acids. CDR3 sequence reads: CSVEEGSWTEAFF.

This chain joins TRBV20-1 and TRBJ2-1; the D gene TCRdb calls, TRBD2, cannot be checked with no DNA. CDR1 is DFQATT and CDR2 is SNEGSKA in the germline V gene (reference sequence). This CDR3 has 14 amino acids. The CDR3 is CSARSGGSLGEQFF.

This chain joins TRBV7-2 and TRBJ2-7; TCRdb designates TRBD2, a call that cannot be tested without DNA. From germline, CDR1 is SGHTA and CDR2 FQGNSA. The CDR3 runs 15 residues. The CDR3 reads CASSLGLAIAYEQYF.

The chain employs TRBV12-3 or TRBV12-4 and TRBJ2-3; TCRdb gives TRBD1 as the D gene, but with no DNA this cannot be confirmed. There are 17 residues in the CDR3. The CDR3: CASSPDRGQVSADTQYF.

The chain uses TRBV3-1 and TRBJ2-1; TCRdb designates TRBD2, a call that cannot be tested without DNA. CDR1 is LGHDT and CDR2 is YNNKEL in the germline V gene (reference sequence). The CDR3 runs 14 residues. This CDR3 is CASSRYGSIDEQFF.

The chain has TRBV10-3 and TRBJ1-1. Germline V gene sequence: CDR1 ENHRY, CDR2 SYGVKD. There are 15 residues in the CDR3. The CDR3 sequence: CAISERDSQNTEAFF.

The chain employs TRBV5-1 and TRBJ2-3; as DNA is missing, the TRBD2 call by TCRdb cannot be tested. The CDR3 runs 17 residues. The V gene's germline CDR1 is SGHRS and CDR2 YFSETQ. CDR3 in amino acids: CASSSALAGVVSDTQYF.

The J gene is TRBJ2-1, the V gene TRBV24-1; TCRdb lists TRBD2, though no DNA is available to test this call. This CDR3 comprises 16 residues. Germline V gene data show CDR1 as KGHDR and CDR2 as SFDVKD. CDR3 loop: CATRARSGSAYNEQFF.

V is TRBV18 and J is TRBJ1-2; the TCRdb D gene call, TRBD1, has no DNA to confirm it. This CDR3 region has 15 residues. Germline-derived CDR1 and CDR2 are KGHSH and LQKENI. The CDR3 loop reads CASSLTGKGDYGYTF.

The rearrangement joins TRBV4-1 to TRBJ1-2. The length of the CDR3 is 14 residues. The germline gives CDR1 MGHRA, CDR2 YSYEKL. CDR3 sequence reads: CASSQADPRGGYTF.

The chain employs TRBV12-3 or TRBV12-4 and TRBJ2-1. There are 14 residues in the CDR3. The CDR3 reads CASSRVDFYNEQFF.

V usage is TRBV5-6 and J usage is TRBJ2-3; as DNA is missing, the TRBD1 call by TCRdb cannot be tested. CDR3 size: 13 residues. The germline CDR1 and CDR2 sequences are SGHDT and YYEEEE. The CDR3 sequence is CASSLSGPDTQYF.

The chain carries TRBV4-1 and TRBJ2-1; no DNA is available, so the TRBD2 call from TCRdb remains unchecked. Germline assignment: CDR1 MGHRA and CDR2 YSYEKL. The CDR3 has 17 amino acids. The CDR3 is CASSHQFGTTSYNEQFF.

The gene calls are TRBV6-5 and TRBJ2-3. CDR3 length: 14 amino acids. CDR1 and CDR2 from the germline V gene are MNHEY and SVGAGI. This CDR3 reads CASSYGLESDPQYF.

The CDR3 loop is CASFTGGYGYTF. This rearrangement joins TRBV12-3 or TRBV12-4 to TRBJ1-2; TCRdb picks TRBD1, but there is no DNA to check that call. The CDR3 has 12 residues.

CDR3 region: CATVSGGGVTGELFF. The chain combines TRBV12-3 or TRBV12-4 with TRBJ2-2; TCRdb gives TRBD1 as the D gene, but with no DNA this cannot be confirmed. CDR3 length: 15 amino acids.

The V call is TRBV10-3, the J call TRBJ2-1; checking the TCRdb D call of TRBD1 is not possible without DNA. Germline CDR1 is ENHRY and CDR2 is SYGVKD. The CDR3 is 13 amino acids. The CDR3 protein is CAIGGSSSNEQFF.

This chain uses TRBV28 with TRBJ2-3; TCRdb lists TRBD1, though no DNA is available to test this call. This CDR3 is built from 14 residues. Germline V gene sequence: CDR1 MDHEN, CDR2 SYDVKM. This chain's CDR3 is CASSLQGTTDTQYF.

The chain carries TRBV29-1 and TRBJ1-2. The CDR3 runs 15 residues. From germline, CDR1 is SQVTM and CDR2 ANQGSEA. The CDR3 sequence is CSDMTVPRSFYGYTF.